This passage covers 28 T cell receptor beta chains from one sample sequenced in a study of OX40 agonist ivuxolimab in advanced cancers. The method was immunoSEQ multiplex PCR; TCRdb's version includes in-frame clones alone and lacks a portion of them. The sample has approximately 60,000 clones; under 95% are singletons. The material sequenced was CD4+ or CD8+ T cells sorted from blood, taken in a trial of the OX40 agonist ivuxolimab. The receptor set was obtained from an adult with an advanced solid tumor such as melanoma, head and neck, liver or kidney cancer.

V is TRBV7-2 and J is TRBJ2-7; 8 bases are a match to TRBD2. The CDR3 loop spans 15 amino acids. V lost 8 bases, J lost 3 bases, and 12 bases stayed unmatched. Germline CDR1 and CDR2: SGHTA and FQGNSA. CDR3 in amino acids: CASSGGGGRYYEQYF. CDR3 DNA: TGTGCCAGCTCCGGAGGTGGCGGGAGGTACTACGAGCAGTACTTC.

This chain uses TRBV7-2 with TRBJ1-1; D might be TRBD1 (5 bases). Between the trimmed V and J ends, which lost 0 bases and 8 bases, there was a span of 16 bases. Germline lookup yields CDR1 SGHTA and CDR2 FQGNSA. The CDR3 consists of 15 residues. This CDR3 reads CASSLAPQGPREAFF. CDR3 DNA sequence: TGTGCCAGCAGCTTAGCCCCCCAGGGCCCACGCGAAGCTTTCTTT.

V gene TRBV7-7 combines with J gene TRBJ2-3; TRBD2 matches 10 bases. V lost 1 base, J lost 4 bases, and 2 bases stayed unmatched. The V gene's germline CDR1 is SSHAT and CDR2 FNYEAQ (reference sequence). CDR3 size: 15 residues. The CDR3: CASSLVAGGADTQYF. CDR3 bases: TGTGCCAGCAGCTTAGTAGCGGGAGGCGCAGATACGCAGTATTTT.

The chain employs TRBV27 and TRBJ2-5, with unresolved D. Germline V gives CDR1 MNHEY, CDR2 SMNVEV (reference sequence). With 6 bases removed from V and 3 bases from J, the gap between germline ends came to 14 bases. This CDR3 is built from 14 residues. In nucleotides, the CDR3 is TGTGCCAGCAGCCTAAATGCCAGAAAAGAGACCCAGTACTTC. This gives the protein CASSLNARKETQYF.

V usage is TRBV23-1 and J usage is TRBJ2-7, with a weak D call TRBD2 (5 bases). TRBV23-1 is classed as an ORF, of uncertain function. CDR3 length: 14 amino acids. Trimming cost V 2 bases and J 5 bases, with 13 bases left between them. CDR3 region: CASSQPSRSDEQYF. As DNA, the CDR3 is TGCGCCAGCAGTCAACCTAGCCGAAGCGACGAGCAGTACTTC.

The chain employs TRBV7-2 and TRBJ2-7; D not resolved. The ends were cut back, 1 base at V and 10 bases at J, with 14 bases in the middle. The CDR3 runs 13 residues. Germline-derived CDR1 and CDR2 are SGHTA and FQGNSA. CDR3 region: CASSLVLDPSQYF. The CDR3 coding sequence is TGTGCCAGCAGCTTAGTTCTAGACCCTTCACAGTACTTC.

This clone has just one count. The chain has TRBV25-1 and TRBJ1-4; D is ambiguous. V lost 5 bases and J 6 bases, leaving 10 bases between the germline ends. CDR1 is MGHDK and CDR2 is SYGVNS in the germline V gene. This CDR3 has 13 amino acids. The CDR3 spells CASSPRTDEKLFF. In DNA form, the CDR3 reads TGTGCCAGCAGTCCCAGGACCGATGAAAAACTGTTTTTT. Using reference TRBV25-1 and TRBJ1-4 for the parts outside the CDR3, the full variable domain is EADIYQTPRYLVIGTGKKITLECSQTMGHDKMYWYQQDPGMELHLIHYSYGVNSTEKGDLSSESTVSRIRTEHFPLTLESARPSHTSQYLCASSPRTDEKLFFGSGTQLSVL.

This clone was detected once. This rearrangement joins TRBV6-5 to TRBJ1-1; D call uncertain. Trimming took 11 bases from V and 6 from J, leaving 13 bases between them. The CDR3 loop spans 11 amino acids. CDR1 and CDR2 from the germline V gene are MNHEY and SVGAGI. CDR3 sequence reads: CAGGQGPEAFF. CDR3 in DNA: TGTGCCGGAGGGCAAGGTCCTGAAGCTTTCTTT.

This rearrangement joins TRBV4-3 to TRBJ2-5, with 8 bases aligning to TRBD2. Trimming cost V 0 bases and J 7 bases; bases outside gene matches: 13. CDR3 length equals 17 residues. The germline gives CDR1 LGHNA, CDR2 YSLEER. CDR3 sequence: CASSQDSGGSGTATQYF. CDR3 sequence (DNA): TGCGCCAGCAGCCAAGATAGCGGAGGTAGCGGGACGGCGACCCAGTACTTC.

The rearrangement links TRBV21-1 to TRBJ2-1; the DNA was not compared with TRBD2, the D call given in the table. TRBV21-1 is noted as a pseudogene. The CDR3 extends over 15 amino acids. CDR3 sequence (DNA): TGTGCCAGCAGCAAATTGGGACTAGCGGGAGTAGGGCAGTTCTTC. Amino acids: CASSKLGLAGVGQFF.

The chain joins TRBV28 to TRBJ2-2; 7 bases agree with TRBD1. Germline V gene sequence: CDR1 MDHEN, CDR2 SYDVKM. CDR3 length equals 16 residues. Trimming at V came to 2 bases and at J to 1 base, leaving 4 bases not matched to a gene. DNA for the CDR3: TGTGCCAGCAGTTTACCGGACAGGAAGAACACCGGGGAGCTGTTTTTT. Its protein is CASSLPDRKNTGELFF.

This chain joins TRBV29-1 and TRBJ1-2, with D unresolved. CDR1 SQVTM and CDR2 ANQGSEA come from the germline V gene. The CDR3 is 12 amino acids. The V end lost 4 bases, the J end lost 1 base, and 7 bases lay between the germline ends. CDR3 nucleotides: TGCAGCGTTGGGACGGGTAACTATGGCTACACCTTC. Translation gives CSVGTGNYGYTF.

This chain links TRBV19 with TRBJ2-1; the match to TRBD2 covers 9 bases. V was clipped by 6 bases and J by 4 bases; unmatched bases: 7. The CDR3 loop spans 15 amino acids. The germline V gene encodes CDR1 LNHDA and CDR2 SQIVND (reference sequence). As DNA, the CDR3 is TGTGCCAGTAGCCAGGGACTAGCCACGTACAATGAGCAGTTCTTC. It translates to CASSQGLATYNEQFF. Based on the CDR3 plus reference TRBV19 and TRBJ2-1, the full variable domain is DGGITQSPKYLFRKEGQNVTLSCEQNLNHDAMYWYRQDPGQGLRLIYYSQIVNDFQKGDIAEGYSVSREKKESFPLTVTSAQKNPTAFYLCASSQGLATYNEQFFGPGTRLTVL.

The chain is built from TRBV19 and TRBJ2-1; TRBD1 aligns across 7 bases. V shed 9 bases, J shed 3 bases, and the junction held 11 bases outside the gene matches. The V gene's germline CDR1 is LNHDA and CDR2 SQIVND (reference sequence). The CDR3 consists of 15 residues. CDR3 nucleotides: TGTGCCAGCACTAGGGGGCTAGAGGGCTACAATGAGCAGTTCTTC. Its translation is CASTRGLEGYNEQFF.

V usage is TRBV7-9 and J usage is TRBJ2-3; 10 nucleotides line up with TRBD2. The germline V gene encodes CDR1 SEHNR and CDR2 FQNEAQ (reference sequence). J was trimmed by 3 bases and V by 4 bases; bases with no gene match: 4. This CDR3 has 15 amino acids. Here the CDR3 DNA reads TGTGCCAGCAGCTCTAGCGGGAGATCTACAGATACGCAGTATTTT. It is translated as CASSSSGRSTDTQYF.

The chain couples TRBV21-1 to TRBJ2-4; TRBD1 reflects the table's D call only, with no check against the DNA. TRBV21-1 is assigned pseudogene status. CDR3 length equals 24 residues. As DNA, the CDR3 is TGTGCCAGCAGCAAAGACCCCTACAGGGGGATTCCGTTTTTGGCGGAGGTAGCCAAAAACATTCAGTACTTC. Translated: CASSKDPYRGIPFLAEVAKNIQYF.

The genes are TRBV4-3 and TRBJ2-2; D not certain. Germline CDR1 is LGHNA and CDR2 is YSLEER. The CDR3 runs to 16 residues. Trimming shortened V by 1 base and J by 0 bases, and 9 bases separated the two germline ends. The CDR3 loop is CASSQGSFANTGELFF. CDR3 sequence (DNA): TGCGCCAGCAGCCAAGGGTCGTTCGCGAACACCGGGGAGCTGTTTTTT.

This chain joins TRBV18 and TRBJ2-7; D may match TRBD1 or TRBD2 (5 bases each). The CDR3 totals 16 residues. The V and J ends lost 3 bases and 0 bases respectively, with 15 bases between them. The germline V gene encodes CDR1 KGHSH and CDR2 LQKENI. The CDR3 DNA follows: TGTGCCAGCTCACCGGCGGAAAAGGGGACCTCCTACGAGCAGTACTTC. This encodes CASSPAEKGTSYEQYF.

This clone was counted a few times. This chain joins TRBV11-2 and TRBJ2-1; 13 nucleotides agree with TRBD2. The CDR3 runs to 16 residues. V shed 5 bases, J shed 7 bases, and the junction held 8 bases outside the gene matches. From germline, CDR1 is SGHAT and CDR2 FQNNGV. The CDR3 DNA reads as TGTGCCAGCAGCCTAAAGGGACTAGCGGGATTGAATGAGCAGTTCTTC. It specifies CASSLKGLAGLNEQFF.

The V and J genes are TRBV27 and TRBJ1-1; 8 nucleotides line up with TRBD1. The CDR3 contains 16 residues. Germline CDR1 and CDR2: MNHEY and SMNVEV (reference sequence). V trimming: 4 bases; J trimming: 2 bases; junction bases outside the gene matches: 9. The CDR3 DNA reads TGTGCCAGCAGTTCCCACGGGACAGGAATTAACACTGAAGCTTTCTTT. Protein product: CASSSHGTGINTEAFF.

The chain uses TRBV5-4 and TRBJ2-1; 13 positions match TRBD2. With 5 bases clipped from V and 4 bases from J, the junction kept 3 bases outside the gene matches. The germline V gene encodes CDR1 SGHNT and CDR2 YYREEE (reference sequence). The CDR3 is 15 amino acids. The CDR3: CASRPGLAGYNEQFF. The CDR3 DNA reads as TGTGCCAGCAGACCGGGACTAGCGGGGTACAATGAGCAGTTCTTC. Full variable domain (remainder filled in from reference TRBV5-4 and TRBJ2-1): ETGVTQSPTHLIKTRGQQVTLRCSSQSGHNTVSWYQQALGQGPQFIFQYYREEENGRGNFPPRFSGLQFPNYSSELNVNALELDDSALYLCASRPGLAGYNEQFFGPGTRLTVL.

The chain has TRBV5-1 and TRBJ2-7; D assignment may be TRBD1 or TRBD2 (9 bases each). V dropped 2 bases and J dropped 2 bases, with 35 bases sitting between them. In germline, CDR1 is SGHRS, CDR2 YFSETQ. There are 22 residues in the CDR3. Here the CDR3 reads CASSLNPGTGSTSGRLAYEQYF. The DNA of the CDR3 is TGCGCCAGCAGCTTAAACCCCGGGACAGGGTCGACGAGCGGGAGGTTGGCCTACGAGCAGTACTTC.

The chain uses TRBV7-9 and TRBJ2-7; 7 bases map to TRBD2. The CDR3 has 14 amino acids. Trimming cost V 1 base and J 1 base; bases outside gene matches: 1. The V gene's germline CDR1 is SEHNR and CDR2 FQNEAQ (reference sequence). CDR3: CASSLVGGSYEQYF. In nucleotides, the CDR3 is TGTGCCAGCAGCTTAGTGGGGGGGTCCTACGAGCAGTACTTC.

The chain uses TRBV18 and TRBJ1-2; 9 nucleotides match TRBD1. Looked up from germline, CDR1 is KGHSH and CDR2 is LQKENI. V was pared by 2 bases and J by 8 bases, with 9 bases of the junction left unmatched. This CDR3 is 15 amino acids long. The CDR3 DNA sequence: TGTGCCAGCTCACCAAGCCAGACAGGGGGAAACGGCTACACCTTC. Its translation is CASSPSQTGGNGYTF.

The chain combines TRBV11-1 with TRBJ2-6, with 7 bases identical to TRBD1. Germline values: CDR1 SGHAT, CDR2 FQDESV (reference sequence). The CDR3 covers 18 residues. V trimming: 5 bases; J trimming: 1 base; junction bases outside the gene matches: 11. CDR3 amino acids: CASSITTGWLSGANVLTF. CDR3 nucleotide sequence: TGTGCCAGCAGCATTACGACAGGGTGGTTGTCTGGGGCCAACGTCCTGACTTTC.

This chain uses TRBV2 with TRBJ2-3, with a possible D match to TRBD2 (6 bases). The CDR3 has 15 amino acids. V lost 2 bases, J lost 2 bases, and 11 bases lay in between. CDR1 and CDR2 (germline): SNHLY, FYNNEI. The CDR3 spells CASSELAHATDTQYF. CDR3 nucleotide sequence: TGTGCCAGCAGTGAACTAGCGCACGCCACAGATACGCAGTATTTT. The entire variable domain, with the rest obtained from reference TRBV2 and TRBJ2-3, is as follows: EPEVTQTPSHQVTQMGQEVILRCVPISNHLYFYWYRQILGQKVEFLVSFYNNEISEKSEIFDDQFSVERPDGSNFTLKIRSTKLEDSAMYFCASSELAHATDTQYFGPGTRLTVL.

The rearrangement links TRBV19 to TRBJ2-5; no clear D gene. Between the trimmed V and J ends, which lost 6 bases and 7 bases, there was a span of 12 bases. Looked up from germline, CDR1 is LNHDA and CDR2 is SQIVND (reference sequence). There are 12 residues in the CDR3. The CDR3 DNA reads TGTGCCAGTAGGATCCGGGTCTCGACCCAGTACTTC. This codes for CASRIRVSTQYF.

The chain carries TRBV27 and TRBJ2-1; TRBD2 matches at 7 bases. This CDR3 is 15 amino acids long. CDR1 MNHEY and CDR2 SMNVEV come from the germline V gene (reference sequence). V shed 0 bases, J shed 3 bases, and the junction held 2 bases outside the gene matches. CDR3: CASSLSGGNYNEQFF. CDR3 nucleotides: TGTGCCAGCAGTTTATCCGGGGGGAACTACAATGAGCAGTTCTTC.